Listed below are T cell receptor beta chains from one sample, sequenced in a study of shared clonotypes between healthy human individuals. Using immunoSEQ multiplex PCR, the repertoire was profiled, and TCRdb retains in-frame clones only, with some absent. The table has around 2.3 million clones, almost 96% seen once. The sample was naive CD4+ T cells sorted from blood. These receptors came from a man aged 18 to 30 in good health. The CDR3 runs from the conserved cysteine through the conserved F or W. Each record gives: J gene, V gene, CDR3 protein.

TRBJ2-3,TRBV14,CASSSRQGRTDTQYF
TRBJ1-6,TRBV7-2,CASRGVVSSPLHF
TRBJ2-5,TRBV6-1,CASSAPQGLQETQYF
TRBJ2-7,TRBV29-1,CSVRKDRLNYEQYF
TRBJ2-6,TRBV28,CASSSDRRGSSGANVLTF
TRBJ2-5,TRBV5-1,CASSLVQNQETQYF
TRBJ1-1,TRBV4-1,CASSSQDRPNTEAFF
TRBJ2-3,TRBV9,CASSVGVPDTQYF
TRBJ1-6,TRBV23-1,CASISDRYNSPLHF
TRBJ2-6,TRBV5-6,CASSEGLAGIGGANVLTF
TRBJ1-6,TRBV7-9,CASSFAVSPLHF
TRBJ2-7,TRBV11-2,CASSHPPWVAGEQYF
TRBJ2-3,TRBV6-5,CASSRLASDTQYF
TRBJ2-2,TRBV5-8,CAFPVGVWNTGELFF
TRBJ1-3,TRBV6-5,CASSYSGSPGNTIYF
TRBJ2-7,TRBV5-1,CASSLLRETEQYF
TRBJ1-5,TRBV10-2,CASSDGDFTYGPQHF
TRBJ2-2,TRBV6-1,CASSGTGGAGELFF
TRBJ1-2,TRBV5-1,CASSSNTVPGYTF
TRBJ2-1,TRBV7-2,CASSLDLAGRGEQFF
TRBJ1-3,TRBV7-7,CASSSGGKRNTIYF
TRBJ2-7,TRBV2,CATNRGGDGEQYF
TRBJ2-6,TRBV30,CAWIRDPGANVLTF
TRBJ1-6,TRBV28,CASSLWGQDNSPLHF
TRBJ1-1,TRBV18,CASSPRTGDNTEAFF
TRBJ2-3,TRBV5-1,CASSLADYVDTQYF
TRBJ2-2,TRBV27,CASSTRAGLGTGELFF
TRBJ1-2,TRBV15,CATSRGTGLIDYGYTF
TRBJ1-5,TRBV12-2,CASRLGRGYSNQPQHF
TRBJ1-2,TRBV6-5,CAKVIRGTYGYTF
TRBJ1-1,TRBV28,CASGGENTEAFF
TRBJ2-3,TRBV5-4,CASSSDTDTQYF
TRBJ1-6,TRBV6-5,CASTEGPSTPLHF
TRBJ1-2,TRBV23-1,CASSKGEEGHWYGYTF
TRBJ1-4,TRBV7-9,CASSFDRGGEKLFF